The 15 T cell receptor beta chains listed next were all sequenced from one sample in a study of blood T cell repertoires in COVID-19. Here immunoSEQ multiplex PCR was the method, and the copy in TCRdb shows in-frame clones only, minus some. The table records around 310,000 clones, 80% to 90% of them present only once. Source material: PBMCs or T cells enriched from blood (not recorded which). These receptors were taken from a man younger than 40 who had recovered from COVID-19.

V is TRBV9 and J is TRBJ1-1, with D perhaps matching TRBD1 (5 bases). Trimming pared 3 bases from V and 5 bases from J, leaving 14 bases between. This CDR3 is 14 amino acids long. Germline V gene data show CDR1 as SGDLS and CDR2 as YYNGEE. CDR3 nucleotide sequence: TGTGCCAGCAGCGCAGGGTCCGCGGGGACTGAAGCTTTCTTT. Protein: CASSAGSAGTEAFF.

This chain links TRBV4-1 with TRBJ1-4; D gene uncertain. The V end lost 0 bases, the J end lost 0 bases, and 8 bases lay between the germline ends. The CDR3 has 16 residues. Looked up from germline, CDR1 is MGHRA and CDR2 is YSYEKL. The DNA of the CDR3 is TGCGCCAGCAGCCAAGATGGTGTAGCAACTAATGAAAAACTGTTTTTT. Its protein is CASSQDGVATNEKLFF.

A few counts support this clone. J is TRBJ1-1 and V is TRBV5-1, with unresolved D. V lost 2 bases and J 7 bases, leaving 9 bases between the germline ends. This CDR3 is built from 12 residues. CDR1 is SGHRS and CDR2 is YFSETQ in the germline V gene. CDR3 loop: CASSLTLDEAFF. The CDR3 DNA reads TGCGCCAGCAGCTTAACCCTAGATGAAGCTTTCTTT.

The chain employs TRBV4-2 and TRBJ1-2, with D maybe TRBD1 (5 bases). The ends were cut back, 3 bases at V and 10 bases at J, with 15 bases in the middle. Looked up from germline, CDR1 is LGHNA and CDR2 is YNFKEQ. The CDR3 covers 13 residues. The CDR3 DNA is TGTGCCAGCAGCCAGGATAGGTCAGGGTTCTACACCTTC. Encoded protein: CASSQDRSGFYTF.

V is TRBV9 and J is TRBJ2-7, with 7 bases aligning to TRBD1. This CDR3 has 14 amino acids. The ends lost 1 base at V and 0 bases at J; junction bases unmatched: 1. In germline, CDR1 is SGDLS, CDR2 YYNGEE. CDR3 DNA sequence: TGTGCCAGCAGCGTAACAGGGGCCTCCTACGAGCAGTACTTC. This encodes CASSVTGASYEQYF.

The chain couples TRBV5-8 to TRBJ2-7; TRBD1 matches 7 bases. CDR1 and CDR2 (germline): SGHTS, YDEGEE. V was pared by 4 bases and J by 2 bases, with 9 bases of the junction left unmatched. CDR3 size: 15 residues. The CDR3 nucleotides read TGTGCCAGCAGCGTCAACAGGGGTCCCGCCTACGAGCAGTACTTC. Translated, it gives CASSVNRGPAYEQYF.

The V gene is TRBV19, the J gene TRBJ2-7; TRBD1 agrees at 11 bases. The germline V gene has CDR1 LNHDA and CDR2 SQIVND (reference sequence). The length of the CDR3 is 14 residues. The J segment lost 6 bases and the V segment lost 5 bases, leaving 6 bases of the junction unmatched. The CDR3 spells CASSPQDRGPEQYF. The CDR3 DNA is TGTGCCAGTAGTCCCCAGGACAGGGGGCCCGAGCAGTACTTC.

The chain joins TRBV15 to TRBJ1-2; maybe TRBD1 (6 bases). Trimming left V 0 bases short and J 7 bases short, with 12 bases between. Germline loops: CDR1 LNHNV, CDR2 YYDKDF (reference sequence). The CDR3 loop spans 14 amino acids. CDR3 coding DNA: TGTGCCACCAGCAGAGATCTACAGGGATCTGGCTACACCTTC. This translates into CATSRDLQGSGYTF.

The chain employs TRBV5-1 and TRBJ2-7; TRBD1 matches 7 bases. V shed 4 bases, J shed 9 bases, and the junction held 7 bases outside the gene matches. Germline V gene lookup returns CDR1 SGHRS and CDR2 YFSETQ. The CDR3 contains 12 residues. The CDR3 sequence: CASSGGQLGQYF. The CDR3 DNA reads as TGCGCCAGCAGCGGGGGACAGCTGGGGCAGTACTTC.

Remarks on this clone: This sample includes further DNA sequences coding for the same CDR3. This chain connects TRBV12-3 or TRBV12-4 to TRBJ2-2; a possible D gene is TRBD1 (6 bases). The V and J ends lost 6 bases and 6 bases respectively, with 8 bases between them. The CDR3 is 12 residues long. The CDR3 DNA reads TGTGCCAGCAGCCAGGGGCCCGGGGAGCTGTTTTTT. It encodes CASSQGPGELFF.

The chain combines TRBV30 with TRBJ2-2; tentatively, D is TRBD1 (6 bases). This CDR3 is 13 amino acids long. Trimming took off 1 base at V and 8 bases at J, with 11 bases between the two ends. Per germline, CDR1 GTSNPN and CDR2 SVGIG (reference sequence). CDR3 residues: CAWSAGQPGELFF. The CDR3, as DNA: TGTGCCTGGAGTGCAGGACAGCCGGGGGAGCTGTTTTTT.

The chain recombines TRBV6-5 with TRBJ2-1, with 9 bases lining up with TRBD1. This CDR3 contains 14 residues. V trimming: 0 bases; J trimming: 9 bases; junction bases outside the gene matches: 3. The germline CDR1 and CDR2 sequences are MNHEY and SVGAGI. The CDR3 reads CASSYSTGGSEQFF. The CDR3 nucleotides are TGTGCCAGCAGTTACTCTACAGGGGGCTCTGAGCAGTTCTTC.

The chain combines TRBV3-1 (or the pseudogene TRBV3-2) with TRBJ2-3, with D perhaps matching TRBD2 (5 bases). Germline V gene lookup returns CDR1 LGHDT and CDR2 YNNKEL (reference sequence). V lost 0 bases and J 3 bases, leaving 13 bases between the germline ends. The CDR3 extends over 16 amino acids. CDR3 residues: CASSQDLASGTDTQYF. DNA of the CDR3: TGTGCCAGCAGCCAAGATTTAGCGAGTGGTACAGATACGCAGTATTTT.

This chain connects TRBV11-2 to TRBJ1-1; 7 bases match TRBD1. The CDR3 totals 16 residues. Trimming took 3 bases from V and 5 from J; bases not matched to a gene: 12. Germline loops: CDR1 SGHAT, CDR2 FQNNGV. The CDR3 coding sequence is TGTGCCAGCAGCTTCATTAGGAGGGGGCGCAGAACTGAAGCTTTCTTT. Translating it yields CASSFIRRGRRTEAFF.

This chain connects TRBV6-6 to TRBJ1-5, with a tentative D call TRBD1 (5 bases). The V end lost 8 bases, the J end lost 1 base, and 12 bases lay between the germline ends. The CDR3 covers 14 residues. Germline V gene lookup returns CDR1 MNHNY and CDR2 SVGAGI (reference sequence). CDR3 bases: TGTGCCAGCGGGGGGGTCCAGAGCAATCAGCCCCAGCATTTT. Encoded protein: CASGGVQSNQPQHF.